The 25 T cell receptor beta chains listed next were all sequenced from one sample in a study of CD8+CD57+ T cells in acquired aplastic anemia. TCR beta VDJ and CDR3 profiling used genomic DNA as template. Each CDR3 protein is one row after TCRdb ran MiXCR on the reads. This sample carries under 250,000 distinct CDR3 sequences, 30% to 40% of them seen once, and the ten largest clones take 1.1%. The sequencing input was sorted CD4+, CD8+, or CD8+CD57+ T cells (not recorded which) from PBMCs. These receptors were collected from a human donor in good health, serving as a control.

This clonotype was picked up many times. The genes are TRBV5-1 and TRBJ2-7; no reliable D call. The CDR3 sequence is 12 residues long. V shed 0 bases and J shed 5 bases, with 6 bases lying between them. Per the germline V gene, CDR1 is SGHRS and CDR2 is YFSETQ. The CDR3 here is CASSLDFDEQYF. DNA of the CDR3: TGCGCCAGCAGCTTGGATTTCGACGAGCAGTACTTC.

Ten or more counts support this clonotype. The chain is built from TRBV11-2 and TRBJ1-6, with D unresolved. The germline V gene encodes CDR1 SGHAT and CDR2 FQNNGV. V shed 5 bases and J shed 4 bases, with 15 bases lying between them. The CDR3 covers 16 residues. The CDR3 bases are TGTGCCAGCAGCGTACGACACGTCACATATAATTCACCCCTCCACTTT. Translation: CASSVRHVTYNSPLHF. Variable domain in full (rest from reference TRBV11-2 and TRBJ1-6): EAGVAQSPRYKIIEKRQSVAFWCNPISGHATLYWYQQILGQGPKLLIQFQNNGVVDDSQLPKDRFSAERLKGVDSTLKIQPAKLEDSAVYLCASSVRHVTYNSPLHFGNGTRLTVT.

Comments on this clonotype: A much bigger clone sits one base away, suggesting this may be a read error. The chain employs TRBV4-1 and TRBJ1-2; TRBD1 might be the D (5 bases). Germline-derived CDR1 and CDR2 are MGHRA and YSYEKL. With 3 bases removed from V and 4 bases from J, the gap between germline ends came to 12 bases. The CDR3 runs 14 residues. CDR3 protein: CASSQSGRTYGYTF. DNA for the CDR3: TGCGCCAGCAGCCAGTCGGGACGCACCTATGGCTACACCTTC.

This clonotype was picked up a small number of times. V gene TRBV29-1 combines with J gene TRBJ2-1, with D unclear. Germline CDR1 reads SQVTM; CDR2 reads ANQGSEA. V gave up 8 bases and J gave up 4 bases, with 18 bases separating them. The CDR3 totals 14 residues. CDR3 protein: CSSNTGSKYNEQFF. In DNA form, the CDR3 reads TGCAGCTCAAACACTGGATCCAAGTACAATGAGCAGTTCTTC.

V and J are TRBV10-3 and TRBJ2-7; the match to TRBD1 covers 9 bases. Unmatched junction bases numbered 10, after V lost 11 bases and J lost 2 bases. CDR3 length: 14 amino acids. CDR1 and CDR2 from the germline V gene are ENHRY and SYGVKD. The CDR3 region is CALSDRGLTYEQYF. The CDR3 bases are TGTGCCCTCTCGGACAGGGGTTTAACCTACGAGCAGTACTTC.

This clonotype was detected only a few times. The rearrangement joins TRBV11-2 to TRBJ2-2, with D possibly matching TRBD2 (5 bases). Trimming removed 0 bases at V and 6 bases at J, with 11 bases between. Germline V gene sequence: CDR1 SGHAT, CDR2 FQNNGV. The CDR3 has 15 amino acids. CDR3 residues: CASSLDASSAGELFF. In nucleotides, the CDR3 is TGTGCCAGCAGCTTAGATGCCAGTAGCGCCGGGGAGCTGTTTTTT.

The gene calls are TRBV11-1 and TRBJ2-6, with TRBD2 identical over 11 bases. The CDR3 length is 20 residues. CDR1 and CDR2 from the germline V gene are SGHAT and FQDESV (reference sequence). V shed 5 bases, J shed 1 base, and the junction held 13 bases outside the gene matches. CDR3 amino acids: CASSVPPRGLAASGANVLTF. DNA for the CDR3: TGTGCCAGCAGCGTCCCACCACGGGGACTAGCGGCATCTGGGGCCAACGTCCTGACTTTC.

The chain couples TRBV10-3 to TRBJ2-5; D might be TRBD1 or TRBD2, each matching 5 bases. The CDR3 totals 16 residues. Germline CDR1 reads ENHRY; CDR2 reads SYGVKD. Trimming stripped 6 bases from V and 5 bases from J, with 22 bases between. This CDR3 is CAISDRGAAYNETQYF. CDR3 coding DNA: TGTGCCATCAGCGATAGGGGAGCCGCTTACAATGAGACCCAGTACTTC.

The rearrangement links TRBV10-3 to TRBJ2-5; the match to TRBD1 covers 8 bases. J was trimmed by 2 bases and V by 6 bases; bases with no gene match: 2. The CDR3 loop spans 13 amino acids. CDR1 ENHRY and CDR2 SYGVKD come from the germline V gene. CDR3 DNA sequence: TGTGCCATCAGCGGGACAGGTCAAGAGACCCAGTACTTC. Translation: CAISGTGQETQYF.

The V call is TRBV10-1, the J call TRBJ1-6, with D tentatively TRBD1 (5 bases). The CDR3 runs 13 residues. CDR1 and CDR2 (germline): WNHNN, SYGVQD (reference sequence). The ends were cut back, 6 bases at V and 10 bases at J, with 13 bases in the middle. The CDR3 is CASRRGVPSPLHF. CDR3 DNA: TGCGCCAGCAGGCGAGGGGTCCCCTCACCCCTCCACTTT.

Many counts were recorded for this clonotype. The J gene is TRBJ1-2, the V gene TRBV19, with D maybe TRBD1 (5 bases). This CDR3 is built from 15 residues. Germline V gives CDR1 LNHDA, CDR2 SQIVND (reference sequence). The V end was cut by 1 base, the J end by 0 bases, with 9 bases between. The CDR3 here is CASSIGGIANYGYTF. In DNA form, the CDR3 reads TGTGCCAGTAGTATAGGGGGGATCGCTAACTATGGCTACACCTTC.

This clonotype occurred a few times. V usage is TRBV9 and J usage is TRBJ1-4; a weak D match, TRBD1 (5 bases). This CDR3 contains 14 residues. Between the trimmed V and J ends, which lost 3 bases and 7 bases, there was a span of 13 bases. Germline lookup yields CDR1 SGDLS and CDR2 YYNGEE. CDR3 sequence reads: CASSATGTSEKLFF. In nucleotides, the CDR3 is TGTGCCAGCAGCGCAACCGGGACCTCTGAAAAACTGTTTTTT.

This clonotype was seen repeatedly, ten times or more. The chain recombines TRBV7-9 with TRBJ1-4; 11 nucleotides align to TRBD1. V lost 5 bases, J lost 8 bases, and 4 bases stayed unmatched. The length of the CDR3 is 14 residues. Per germline, CDR1 SEHNR and CDR2 FQNEAQ (reference sequence). CDR3 loop: CASSPGQGGEKLFF. CDR3 nucleotides: TGTGCCAGCAGCCCGGGACAGGGGGGAGAAAAACTGTTTTTT.

This clonotype was seen at least ten times. This chain connects TRBV7-9 to TRBJ2-4, with 8 positions matching TRBD1. The CDR3 covers 16 residues. Losses at the gene ends were 4 bases for V and 0 bases for J; bases not matched to a gene: 5. Germline CDR1 and CDR2: SEHNR and FQNEAQ (reference sequence). CDR3: CASSSGQVIAKNIQYF. The CDR3 DNA is TGTGCCAGCAGCTCGGGACAGGTCATAGCCAAAAACATTCAGTACTTC.

At least ten counts were recorded for this clonotype. The chain carries TRBV20-1 and TRBJ2-7, with no clear D. CDR1 is DFQATT, CDR2 SNEGSKA, per germline (reference sequence). Trimming shortened V by 4 bases and J by 0 bases, and 10 bases separated the two germline ends. The CDR3 spans 13 residues. The CDR3 reads CSAIPVSSYEQYF. CDR3 sequence (DNA): TGCAGTGCTATTCCAGTGAGCTCCTACGAGCAGTACTTC.

The table lists this clonotype with many counts. The CDR3, as DNA: TGCAGTGCTAGAGATCACAGAAACACTGAAGCTTTCTTT. Protein product: CSARDHRNTEAFF. J is TRBJ1-1 and V is TRBV20-1; D not certain. Germline-derived CDR1 and CDR2 are DFQATT and SNEGSKA (reference sequence). The CDR3 consists of 13 residues. V was trimmed by 0 bases and J by 2 bases, leaving 7 bases between them.

This clonotype was counted only a few times. In this CDR3 the conserved last residue, phenylalanine or tryptophan, is missing, so a read error is likely. This rearrangement joins TRBV7-9 to TRBJ2-7; D is perhaps TRBD2 (5 bases). Germline lookup yields CDR1 SEHNR and CDR2 FQNEAQ (reference sequence). V lost 0 bases and J lost 0, with 9 bases in between. This CDR3 region has 15 residues. CDR3 coding DNA: TGTGCCAGCAGCTTAGCTAGCGTATCCTCCTACGAGCAGTACCTC. Protein product: CASSLASVSSYEQYL.

The chain is built from TRBV5-4 and TRBJ2-7, with TRBD1 matching over 11 bases. CDR1 and CDR2 (germline): SGHNT, YYREEE (reference sequence). The CDR3 has 17 residues. The junction had 11 bases not matched to a gene; V was cut back by 3 bases and J by 3 bases. The CDR3 DNA follows: TGTGCCAGCAGCTCCTATCTTACCGGGACAGGGGGCTACGAGCAGTACTTC. It yields the protein CASSSYLTGTGGYEQYF.

This clonotype was counted between two and nine times. The chain has TRBV5-8 and TRBJ2-3; D is possibly TRBD1 (6 bases). Germline assignment: CDR1 SGHTS and CDR2 YDEGEE. This CDR3 region has 14 residues. V was pared by 4 bases and J by 4 bases, with 13 bases between. The CDR3 DNA follows: TGTGCCAGCAGCCGTCAGGGGATGTCAGATACGCAGTATTTT. This sequence encodes CASSRQGMSDTQYF.

This clonotype showed up many times. The V and J genes are TRBV15 and TRBJ2-7, with a weak D call TRBD1 (5 bases). CDR1 and CDR2 from the germline V gene are LNHNV and YYDKDF (reference sequence). V was shortened by 1 base and J by 0 bases, with 10 bases between the two germline ends. The length of the CDR3 is 15 residues. In nucleotides, the CDR3 is TGTGCCACCAGCAGAGTGGTTGACAGCTCCTACGAGCAGTACTTC. This encodes CATSRVVDSSYEQYF.

This clonotype was picked up many times. V is TRBV19 and J is TRBJ1-5, with D possibly TRBD1 on 5 matching bases. Trimming took 5 bases from V and 9 from J, leaving 17 bases between them. The CDR3 spans 14 residues. The germline V gene has CDR1 LNHDA and CDR2 SQIVND (reference sequence). CDR3 in DNA: TGTGCCAGTAGTTTCCTCACATCCGGGGGGCCCCAGCATTTT. Its translation is CASSFLTSGGPQHF.

The rearrangement links TRBV24-1 to TRBJ2-7; D gene unclear. There are 13 residues in the CDR3. Trimming took 5 bases from V and 4 from J, leaving 11 bases between them. Germline V gives CDR1 KGHDR, CDR2 SFDVKD. Here the CDR3 reads CATSGTPRYEQYF. The CDR3 DNA reads as TGTGCCACCAGTGGTACCCCCAGGTACGAGCAGTACTTC.

There are a few counts of this clonotype. The rearrangement links TRBV7-9 to TRBJ1-4, with unresolved D. The CDR3 runs 13 residues. Trimming took 2 bases from V and 5 from J, leaving 6 bases between them. Germline V gene sequence: CDR1 SEHNR, CDR2 FQNEAQ (reference sequence). The CDR3 sequence is CASSLQVNEKLFF. CDR3 in DNA: TGTGCCAGCAGCTTACAGGTGAATGAAAAACTGTTTTTT.

As for this clonotype: Since a much larger clone is just one base distant, this may be a read error. V is TRBV9 and J is TRBJ2-1; 8 bases are shared with TRBD2. Germline assignment: CDR1 SGDLS and CDR2 YYNGEE. This CDR3 comprises 15 residues. In DNA, the CDR3 is TGTGCCAGCAGCGTAGAACTAGCGGAGTGGGATGAGCAGCTCTTC. This gives the protein CASSVELAEWDEQLF.

This clonotype was seen at least ten times. This chain joins TRBV7-9 and TRBJ2-5, with TRBD1 matching 12 bases. The CDR3 has 15 residues. With V trimmed by 5 bases and J by 4 bases, 5 bases remained unmatched. Germline assignment: CDR1 SEHNR and CDR2 FQNEAQ (reference sequence). CDR3 protein: CASSPGQGAGETQYF. In DNA form, the CDR3 reads TGTGCCAGCAGCCCGGGACAGGGGGCAGGAGAGACCCAGTACTTC. The whole variable domain, remainder taken from reference TRBV7-9 and TRBJ2-5, is DTGVSQNPRHKITKRGQNVTFRCDPISEHNRLYWYRQTLGQGPEFLTYFQNEAQLEKSRLLSDRFSAERPKGSFSTLEIQRTEQGDSAMYLCASSPGQGAGETQYFGPGTRLLVL.